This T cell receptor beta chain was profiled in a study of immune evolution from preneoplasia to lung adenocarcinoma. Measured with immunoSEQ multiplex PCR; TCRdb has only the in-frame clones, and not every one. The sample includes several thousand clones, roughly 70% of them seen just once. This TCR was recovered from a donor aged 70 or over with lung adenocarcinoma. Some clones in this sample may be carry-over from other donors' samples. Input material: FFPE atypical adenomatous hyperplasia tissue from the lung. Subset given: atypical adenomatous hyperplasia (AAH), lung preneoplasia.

The CDR3 bases are TGCAGCGTTCGGACAGGGGGCGAAGAGACCCAGTACTTC. Translation gives CSVRTGGEETQYF. The chain links TRBV29-1 to TRBJ2-5; 11 bases are a match to TRBD1. The CDR3 sequence is 13 residues long. V trimming: 5 bases; J trimming: 3 bases; junction bases outside the gene matches: 2. CDR1 and CDR2 (germline): SQVTM, ANQGSEA. Together with reference TRBV29-1 and TRBJ2-5, the CDR3 gives the full variable domain: SAVISQKPSRDICQRGTSLTIQCQVDSQVTMMFWYRQQPGQSLTLIATANQGSEATYESGFVIDKFPISRPNLTFSTLTVSNMSPEDSSIYLCSVRTGGEETQYFGPGTRLLVL.